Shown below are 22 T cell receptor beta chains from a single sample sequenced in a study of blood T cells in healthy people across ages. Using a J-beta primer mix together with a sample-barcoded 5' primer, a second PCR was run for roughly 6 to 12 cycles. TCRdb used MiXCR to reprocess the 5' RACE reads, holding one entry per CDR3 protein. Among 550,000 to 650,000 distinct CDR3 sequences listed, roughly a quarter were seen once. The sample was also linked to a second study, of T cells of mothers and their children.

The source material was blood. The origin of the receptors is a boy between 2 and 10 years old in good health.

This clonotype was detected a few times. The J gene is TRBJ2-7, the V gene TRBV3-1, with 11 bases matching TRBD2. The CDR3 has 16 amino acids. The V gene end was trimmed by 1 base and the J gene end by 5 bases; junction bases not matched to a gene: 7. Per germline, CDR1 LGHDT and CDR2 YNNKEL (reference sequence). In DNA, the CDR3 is TGTGCCAGCAGCCAAGTTCCGAATAGCGGGAGGGACGAGCAGTACTTC. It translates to CASSQVPNSGRDEQYF.

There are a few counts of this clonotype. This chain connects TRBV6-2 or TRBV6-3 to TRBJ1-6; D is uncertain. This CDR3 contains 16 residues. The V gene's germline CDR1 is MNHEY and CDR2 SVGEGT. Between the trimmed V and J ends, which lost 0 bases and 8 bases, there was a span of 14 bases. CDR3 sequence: CASSYSEHGADSPLHF. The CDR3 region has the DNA TGTGCCAGCAGTTACTCCGAACACGGCGCGGATTCACCCCTCCACTTT.

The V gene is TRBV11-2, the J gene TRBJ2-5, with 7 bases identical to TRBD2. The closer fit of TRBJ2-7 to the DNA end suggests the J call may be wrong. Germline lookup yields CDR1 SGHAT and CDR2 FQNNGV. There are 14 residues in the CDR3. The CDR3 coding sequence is TGTGCCAGCAGCTCCGTCCGGGGGGCCTACGAGCAGTACTTC. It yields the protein CASSSVRGAYEQYF.

CDR3 sequence reads: CASSSGTSGTEQYF. CDR3 DNA sequence: TGCGCCAGCAGCTCCGGGACTAGCGGGACTGAGCAGTACTTC. The chain combines TRBV5-1 with TRBJ2-7, with TRBD2 identical over 13 bases. V dropped 3 bases and J dropped 7; count of bases not matched to a gene: 4. The CDR3 covers 14 residues. In germline, CDR1 is SGHRS, CDR2 YFSETQ. The whole variable domain, filled in from reference TRBV5-1 and TRBJ2-7, reads KAGVTQTPRYLIKTRGQQVTLSCSPISGHRSVSWYQQTPGQGLQFLFEYFSETQRNKGNFPGRFSGRQFSNSRSEMNVSTLELGDSALYLCASSSGTSGTEQYFGPGTRLTVT.

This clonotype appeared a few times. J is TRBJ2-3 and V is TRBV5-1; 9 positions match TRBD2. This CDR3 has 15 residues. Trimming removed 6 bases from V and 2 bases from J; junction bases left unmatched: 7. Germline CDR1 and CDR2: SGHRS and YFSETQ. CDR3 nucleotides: TGCGCCAGCACCCGACTAGCGGAACCCACAGATACGCAGTATTTT. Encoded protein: CASTRLAEPTDTQYF.

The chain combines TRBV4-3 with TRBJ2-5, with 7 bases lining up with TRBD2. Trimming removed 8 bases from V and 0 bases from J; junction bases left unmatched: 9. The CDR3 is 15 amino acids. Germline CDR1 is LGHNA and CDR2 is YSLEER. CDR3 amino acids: CASGLSLADQETQYF. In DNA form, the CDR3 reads TGCGCCAGCGGCCTGTCCCTAGCGGACCAAGAGACCCAGTACTTC.

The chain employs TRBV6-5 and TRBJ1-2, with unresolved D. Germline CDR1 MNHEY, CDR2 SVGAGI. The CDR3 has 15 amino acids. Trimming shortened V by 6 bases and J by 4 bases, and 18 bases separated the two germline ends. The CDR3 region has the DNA TGTGCCAGCAGCCCTAATCGACTAGAGCGCTATGGCTACACCTTC. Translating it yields CASSPNRLERYGYTF.

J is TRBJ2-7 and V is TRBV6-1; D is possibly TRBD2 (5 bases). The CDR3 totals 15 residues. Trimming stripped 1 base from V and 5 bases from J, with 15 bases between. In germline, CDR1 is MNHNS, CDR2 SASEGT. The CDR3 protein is CASSEVGGVRDEQYF. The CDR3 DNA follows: TGTGCCAGCAGTGAAGTCGGAGGAGTTCGGGACGAGCAGTACTTC.

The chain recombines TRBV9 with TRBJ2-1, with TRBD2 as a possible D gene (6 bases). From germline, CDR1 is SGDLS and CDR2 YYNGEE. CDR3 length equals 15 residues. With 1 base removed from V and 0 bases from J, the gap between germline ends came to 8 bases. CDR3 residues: CASSVTGLSYNEQFF. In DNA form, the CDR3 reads TGTGCCAGCAGCGTAACGGGACTCTCCTACAATGAGCAGTTCTTC.

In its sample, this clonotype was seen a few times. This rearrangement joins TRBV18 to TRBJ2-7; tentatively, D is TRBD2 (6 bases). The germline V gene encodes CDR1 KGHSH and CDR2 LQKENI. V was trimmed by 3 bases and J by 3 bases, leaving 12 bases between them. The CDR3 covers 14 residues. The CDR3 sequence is CASSPRGVGYEQYF. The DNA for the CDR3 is TGTGCCAGCTCACCGCGCGGGGTGGGCTACGAGCAGTACTTC.

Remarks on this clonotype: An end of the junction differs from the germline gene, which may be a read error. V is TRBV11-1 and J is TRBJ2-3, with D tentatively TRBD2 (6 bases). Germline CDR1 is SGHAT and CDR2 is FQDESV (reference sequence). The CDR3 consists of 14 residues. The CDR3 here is CASWSGSSTDTQYF. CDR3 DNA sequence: TGTGCCAGCTGGAGCGGGTCGAGCACAGATACACAGTATTTT.

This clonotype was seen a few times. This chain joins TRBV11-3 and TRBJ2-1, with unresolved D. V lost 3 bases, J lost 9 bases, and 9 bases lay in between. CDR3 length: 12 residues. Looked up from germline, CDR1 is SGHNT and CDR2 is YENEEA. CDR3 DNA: TGTGCCAGCAGCTTTGGTCGAGGTGAGCAGTTCTTC. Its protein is CASSFGRGEQFF.

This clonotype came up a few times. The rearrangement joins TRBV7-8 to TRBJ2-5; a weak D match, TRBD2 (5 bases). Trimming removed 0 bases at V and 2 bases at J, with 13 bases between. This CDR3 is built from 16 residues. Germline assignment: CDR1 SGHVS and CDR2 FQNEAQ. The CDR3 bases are TGTGCCAGCAGCTTAGCGCACGGGGTCCCACAAGAGACCCAGTACTTC. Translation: CASSLAHGVPQETQYF.

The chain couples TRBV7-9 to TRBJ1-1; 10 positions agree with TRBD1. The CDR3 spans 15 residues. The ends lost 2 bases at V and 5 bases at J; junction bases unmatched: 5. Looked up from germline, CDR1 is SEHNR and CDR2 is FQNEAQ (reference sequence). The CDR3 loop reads CASSLLGQGRTEAFF. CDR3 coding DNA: TGTGCCAGCAGCTTACTGGGACAGGGGAGAACTGAAGCTTTCTTT.

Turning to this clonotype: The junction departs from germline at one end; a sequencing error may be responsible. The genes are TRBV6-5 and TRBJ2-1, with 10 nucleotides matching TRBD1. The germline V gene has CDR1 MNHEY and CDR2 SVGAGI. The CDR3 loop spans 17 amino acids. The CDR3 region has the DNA TGTGTCAGCAGGAAACGACAGGGGGCAAGGTCCTACAATGAGCAGTTCTTC. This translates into CVSRKRQGARSYNEQFF.

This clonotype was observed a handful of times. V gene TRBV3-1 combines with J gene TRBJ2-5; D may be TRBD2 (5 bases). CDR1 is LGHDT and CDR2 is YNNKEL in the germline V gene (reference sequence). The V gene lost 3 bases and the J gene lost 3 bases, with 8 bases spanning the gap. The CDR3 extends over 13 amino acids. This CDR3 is CASSHLGEETQYF. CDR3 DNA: TGTGCCAGCAGCCATCTGGGAGAAGAGACCCAGTACTTC.

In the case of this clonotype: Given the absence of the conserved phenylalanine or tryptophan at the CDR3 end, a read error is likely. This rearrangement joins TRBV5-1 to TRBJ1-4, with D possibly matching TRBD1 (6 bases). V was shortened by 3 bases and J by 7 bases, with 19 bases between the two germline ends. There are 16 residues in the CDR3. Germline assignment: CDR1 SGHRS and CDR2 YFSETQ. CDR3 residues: CASSSGTRAGGEKLFI. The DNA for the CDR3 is TGCGCCAGCAGCTCCGGGACACGGGCTGGGGGTGAAAAACTGTTTATT.

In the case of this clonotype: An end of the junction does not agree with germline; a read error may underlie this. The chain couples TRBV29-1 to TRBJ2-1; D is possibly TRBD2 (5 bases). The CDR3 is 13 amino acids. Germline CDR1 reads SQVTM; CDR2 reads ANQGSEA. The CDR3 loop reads CSVEKDSNNEQFF. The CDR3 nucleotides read TGCAGCGTTGAAAAGGACTCCAACAATGAGCAGTTCTTC.

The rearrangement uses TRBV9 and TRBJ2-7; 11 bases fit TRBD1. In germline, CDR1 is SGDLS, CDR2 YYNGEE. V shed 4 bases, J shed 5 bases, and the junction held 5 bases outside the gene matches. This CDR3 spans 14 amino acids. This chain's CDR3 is CASSPRTGGHEQYF. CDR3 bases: TGTGCCAGCAGCCCCCGGACAGGGGGCCACGAGCAGTACTTC.

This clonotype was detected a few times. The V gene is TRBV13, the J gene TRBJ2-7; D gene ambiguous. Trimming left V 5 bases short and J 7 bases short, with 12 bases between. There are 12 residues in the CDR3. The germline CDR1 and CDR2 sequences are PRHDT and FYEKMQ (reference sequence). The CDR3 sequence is CASSQRTGEQYF. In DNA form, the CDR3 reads TGTGCCAGCAGCCAAAGGACCGGAGAGCAGTACTTC.

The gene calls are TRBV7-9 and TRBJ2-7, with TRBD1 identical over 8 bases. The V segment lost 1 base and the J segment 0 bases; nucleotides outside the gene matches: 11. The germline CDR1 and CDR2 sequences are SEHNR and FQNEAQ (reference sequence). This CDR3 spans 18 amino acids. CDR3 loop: CASSLGRRGTGGSYEQYF. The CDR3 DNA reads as TGTGCCAGCAGCTTAGGCCGGAGGGGAACAGGGGGCTCCTACGAGCAGTACTTC.

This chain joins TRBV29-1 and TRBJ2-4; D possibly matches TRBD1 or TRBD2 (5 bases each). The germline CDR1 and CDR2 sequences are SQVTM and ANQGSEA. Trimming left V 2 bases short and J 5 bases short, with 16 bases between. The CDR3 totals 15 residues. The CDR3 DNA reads TGCAGCGTTGAAAAGGGGTACGGGGAAGAAAACATTCAGTACTTC. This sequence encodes CSVEKGYGEENIQYF.